One sample yielded the 5 T cell receptor beta chains listed below, sequenced in a study of monozygotic twins with inflammatory bowel disease. TCRdb reprocessed the 5' RACE reads and reports one entry per CDR3 protein, with no DNA. In all, the sample yields about 140,000 distinct CDR3 sequences. Sample: blood. The source of these receptors is a human donor with ulcerative colitis or Crohn's disease, or a healthy co-twin of an affected twin (not recorded which).

The V gene is TRBV10-3, the J gene TRBJ1-1; TCRdb selects TRBD1, and the lack of DNA leaves this call unchecked. This CDR3 is built from 13 residues. CDR1 and CDR2 from the germline V gene are ENHRY and SYGVKD. The CDR3 protein is CAISGQGNTEAFF.

CDR3 residues: CASSYDTNSYEQYF. The chain is built from TRBV7-9 and TRBJ2-7. This CDR3 is built from 14 residues. Germline V gene data show CDR1 as SEHNR and CDR2 as FQNEAQ (reference sequence).

This rearrangement joins TRBV10-3 to TRBJ1-4; without DNA, the TCRdb call of TRBD1 cannot be checked. CDR3 size: 15 residues. Germline V gene sequence: CDR1 ENHRY, CDR2 SYGVKD. CDR3 sequence reads: CAISASDSLGEKLFF.

This chain links TRBV4-2 with TRBJ2-1; the TCRdb D gene call, TRBD2, has no DNA to confirm it. Germline CDR1 is LGHNA and CDR2 is YNFKEQ. This CDR3 has 16 amino acids. CDR3: CASSQVNSGNPNEQFF.

This chain links TRBV5-1 with TRBJ2-7; the TCRdb D gene call, TRBD1, has no DNA to confirm it. CDR3 length: 14 residues. Germline V CDR1 and CDR2: SGHRS, YFSETQ. The CDR3 loop reads CASTRDRGTDEQYF.